This record concerns one T cell receptor beta chain sequence. What it binds is not known. The V gene end was trimmed by 0 bases and the J gene end by 3 bases; junction bases not matched to a gene: 4. From germline, CDR1 is SGDLS and CDR2 YYNGEE. The CDR3 contains 15 residues. PCR employed 60 Vbeta and 13 Jbeta primers. Data came from immunoSEQ multiplex PCR; TCRdb stores just in-frame clones and leaves some out. The sample lists tens of thousands of clones, about 63% occurring once. The record originates from a study of cytomegalovirus exposure and HLA in healthy donors. Findings and limits, study-wide: Per a later analysis, roughly 17,000 TCR beta sequences showed association with HLA alleles at 0.05 false discovery rate.

The J gene is TRBJ2-7, the V gene TRBV9; 9 positions agree with TRBD2. The TCR sequence derives from a woman in her twenties or thirties in good health and CMV-seronegative. The sequenced sample was PBMCs. The CDR3 region is CASSVAAGGFYEQYF. Written as DNA, the CDR3 is TGTGCCAGCAGCGTAGCAGCGGGGGGATTCTACGAGCAGTACTTC. Full variable domain (rest looked up from reference TRBV9 and TRBJ2-7): DSGVTQTPKHLITATGQRVTLRCSPRSGDLSVYWYQQSLDQGLQFLIQYYNGEERAKGNILERFSAQQFPDLHSELNLSSLELGDSALYFCASSVAAGGFYEQYFGPGTRLTVT.